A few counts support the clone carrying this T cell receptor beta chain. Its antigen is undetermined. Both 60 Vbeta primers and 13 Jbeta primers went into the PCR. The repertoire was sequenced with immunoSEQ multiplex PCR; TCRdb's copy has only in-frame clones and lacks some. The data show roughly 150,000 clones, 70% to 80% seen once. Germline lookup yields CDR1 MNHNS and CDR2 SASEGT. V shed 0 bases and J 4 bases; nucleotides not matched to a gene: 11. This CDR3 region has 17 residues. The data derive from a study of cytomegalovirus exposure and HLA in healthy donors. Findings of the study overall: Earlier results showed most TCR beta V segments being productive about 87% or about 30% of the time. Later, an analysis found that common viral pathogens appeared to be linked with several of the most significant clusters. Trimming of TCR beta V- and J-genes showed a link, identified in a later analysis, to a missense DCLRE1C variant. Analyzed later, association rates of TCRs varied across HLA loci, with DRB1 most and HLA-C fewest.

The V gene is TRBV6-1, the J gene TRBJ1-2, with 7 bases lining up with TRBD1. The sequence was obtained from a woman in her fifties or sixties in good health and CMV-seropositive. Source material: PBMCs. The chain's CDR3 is CASSEASGQSWGYGYTF. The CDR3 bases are TGTGCCAGCAGTGAAGCCTCGGGACAGTCTTGGGGCTATGGCTACACCTTC.